This T cell receptor (beta chain) was captured in a study of OX40 agonist ivuxolimab in advanced cancers. Study-wide context: Dose-escalation patients suffered from hepatocellular carcinoma, melanoma, renal cell or head and neck cancer. People who had prior anti-PD-1, anti-PD-L1 or anti-CTLA-4 therapy could take part, and around 39% had some. Points from the study as a whole: Averaging showed that CD8+ T cells had more expanded clones than CD4+ did.

Only in-frame clones appear in the TCRdb table, and some are missing; sequencing was by immunoSEQ multiplex PCR. The data hold about 73,000 clones, with approximately 85% observed a single time. Details on this clone: Its antigen is still unknown.

The CDR3 runs to 14 residues. Deletions cut 6 bases from V and 3 bases from J, with 15 bases between. The germline V gene encodes CDR1 SGHKS and CDR2 YYEKEE (reference sequence). The receptor was isolated from an adult with an advanced solid tumor such as melanoma, head and neck, liver or kidney cancer. The chain couples TRBV5-5 to TRBJ1-1; D is unclear. The sample in question was CD4+ or CD8+ T cells sorted from blood, obtained in a trial of the OX40 agonist ivuxolimab. In nucleotides, the CDR3 is TGTGCCAGCACCCATTCACTCGCGGACACTGAAGCTTTCTTT. Protein product: CASTHSLADTEAFF.